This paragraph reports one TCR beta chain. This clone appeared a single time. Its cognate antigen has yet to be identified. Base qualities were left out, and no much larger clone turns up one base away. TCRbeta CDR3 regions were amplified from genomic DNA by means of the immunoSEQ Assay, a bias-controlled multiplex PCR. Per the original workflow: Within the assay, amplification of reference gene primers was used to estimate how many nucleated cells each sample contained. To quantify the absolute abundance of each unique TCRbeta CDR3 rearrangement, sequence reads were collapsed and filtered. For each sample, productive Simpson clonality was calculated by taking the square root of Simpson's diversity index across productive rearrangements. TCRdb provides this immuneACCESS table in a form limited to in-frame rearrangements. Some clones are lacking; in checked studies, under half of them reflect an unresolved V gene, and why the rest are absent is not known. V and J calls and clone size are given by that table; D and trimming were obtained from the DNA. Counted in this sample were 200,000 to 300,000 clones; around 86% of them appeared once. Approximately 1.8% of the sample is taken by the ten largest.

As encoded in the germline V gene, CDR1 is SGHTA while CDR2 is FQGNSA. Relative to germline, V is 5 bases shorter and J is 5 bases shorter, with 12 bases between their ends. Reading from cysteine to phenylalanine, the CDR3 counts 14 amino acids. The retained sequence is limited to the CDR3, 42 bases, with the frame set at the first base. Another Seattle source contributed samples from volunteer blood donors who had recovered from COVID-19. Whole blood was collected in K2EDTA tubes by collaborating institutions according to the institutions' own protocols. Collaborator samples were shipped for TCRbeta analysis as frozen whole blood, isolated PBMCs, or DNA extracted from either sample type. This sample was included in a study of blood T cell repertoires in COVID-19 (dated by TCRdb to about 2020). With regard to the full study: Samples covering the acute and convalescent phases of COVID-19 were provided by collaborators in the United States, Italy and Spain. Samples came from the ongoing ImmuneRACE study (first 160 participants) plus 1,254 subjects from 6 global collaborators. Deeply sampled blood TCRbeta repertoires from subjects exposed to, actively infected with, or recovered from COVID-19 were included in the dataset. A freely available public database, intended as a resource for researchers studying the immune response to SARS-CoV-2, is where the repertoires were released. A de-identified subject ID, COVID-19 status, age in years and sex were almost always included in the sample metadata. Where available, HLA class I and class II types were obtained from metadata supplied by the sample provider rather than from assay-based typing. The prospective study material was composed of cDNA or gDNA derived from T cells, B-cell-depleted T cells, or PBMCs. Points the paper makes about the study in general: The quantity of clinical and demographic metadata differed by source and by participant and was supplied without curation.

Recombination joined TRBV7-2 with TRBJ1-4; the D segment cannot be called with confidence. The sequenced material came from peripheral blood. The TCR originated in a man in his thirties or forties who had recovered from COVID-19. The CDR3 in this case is CASSTRTGNEKLFF. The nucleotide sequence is TGTGCCAGCAGCACACGGACGGGGAATGAAAAACTGTTTTTT.